This T cell receptor beta chain was identified in a study of breast tumors, draining lymph nodes, adjacent tissues. Study-wide findings and caveats: Tumor repertoires ranked between lymph nodes and nontumor tissue in diversity, with V and J gene preferences. That most tumor T cells come from lymph nodes remained unproven. Compared with basal-like, luminal-like tumors shared significantly more repertoire with nontumor tissue.

CDR1 and CDR2 (germline): MDHEN, SYDVKM. The CDR3 is made up of 15 amino acids. With V trimmed by 5 bases and J by 4 bases, 11 bases remained unmatched. Details on this clonotype: Antigen unknown.

MiXCR, run by TCRdb on the multiplex PCR reads, gives a single entry per CDR3 protein. The sample shows about 13,000 distinct CDR3 sequences, roughly 60% of them seen only once. This chain connects TRBV28 to TRBJ2-7; 7 nucleotides agree with TRBD1. The TCR comes from a female donor with breast cancer. Some clones in this sample may be carry-over from other donors' samples. Specimen: tumor-adjacent breast tissue. The chain's CDR3 is CASSETGAIIYEQYF. The CDR3 DNA is TGTGCCAGCAGTGAAACAGGGGCCATAATATACGAGCAGTACTTC.